This T cell receptor (beta chain) was sequenced for a study of blood T cell repertoires in COVID-19. For the study at large: Specimens from acute and convalescent COVID-19 originated in the United States, Italy and Spain.

Germline V lookup: CDR1 LNHDA, CDR2 SQIVND (reference sequence). Deletions cut 0 bases from V and 0 bases from J, with 8 bases between. This CDR3 has 15 amino acids. Per the original methods: How many nucleated cells were present was estimated from reference gene primer amplification. Assay used: immunoSEQ multiplex PCR; TCRdb lists only in-frame clones, some missing. V and J calls and clone size are given by that table; D and trimming were obtained from the DNA. The table records under 300,000 clones, about 93% of them present only once. Participant reports of clinical history set cohort assignment. Two consecutive negative NP/OP PCR tests, clearance, or resolved symptoms defined Cohort 3 recovery. Note on this clone: Other DNA sequences from this sample encode an identical CDR3 as well.

Sequenced sample: PBMCs or T cells enriched from blood (not recorded which). The chain uses TRBV19 and TRBJ1-1; D is unclear. This sequence was found in a young woman who had recovered from COVID-19. The CDR3 is CASSIDGTLNTEAFF. CDR3 nucleotides: TGTGCCAGTAGTATAGATGGCACCTTGAACACTGAAGCTTTCTTT.